What follows describes a single T cell receptor (beta chain). Its antigen is not identified. Per the germline V gene, CDR1 is KGHSH and CDR2 is LQKENI. The V gene lost 5 bases and the J gene lost 1 base, with 19 bases spanning the gap. The CDR3 extends over 17 amino acids. The data were taken from a study of T cell responses to AZD1222 COVID-19 vaccine. Study-wide findings and caveats: After the peak T cell response, and only then, were repertoires sampled. Baseline seropositives among AZD1222 recipients totaled only 6 or 7. It should be noted that donors were predominantly white British and more often female, and clonal diversity was possibly underestimated.

TCRdb keeps only in-frame clones here, not all; method: immunoSEQ multiplex PCR. The profile shows over 130,000 clones, roughly 91% of them singletons. This TCR derives from an adult in good health. The J gene is TRBJ2-3, the V gene TRBV18; maybe TRBD2 (6 bases). The sequences come from peripheral blood, collected on day 0 of AZD1222 vaccination. The CDR3 protein is CASSSENYRRGTDTQYF. CDR3 bases: TGTGCCAGCTCATCAGAGAATTACAGGAGGGGCACAGATACGCAGTATTTT.